These T cell receptor beta chains were read from a single sample in a study of T-cell reconstitution after alpha-beta-depleted transplantation in children. TCRdb re-called the PCR reads through MiXCR, storing one row per CDR3 protein. Of approximately 1,000,000 distinct CDR3 sequences listed, 25% to 35% are singletons. The specimen comprised PBMCs, mostly from graft donor cells, sampled 360 days after TCRalphabeta/CD19-depleted stem cell transplant. These receptors all come from a boy younger than two who had a stem cell transplant for SCID, so the T cells may come from the graft donor. Each CDR3 is given with its conserved first and last residue. D genes are given only for firm matches. Clone size is not always given. Where it is, it says once, few, many or a class for expanded clones.

V: TRBV7-9; J: TRBJ2-6; size: once; D: TRBD1; DNA: TGTGCCAGCAGCTCCCGGGACAGGGCCGGGGCCAACGTCCTGACTTTC; CDR3: CASSSRDRAGANVLTF
V: TRBV29-1; J: TRBJ2-3; size: NA; D: NA; DNA: TGCAGCGCTCAACCCAGGACGGTATTCACCGGCCCAGATACGCAGTATTTT; CDR3: CSAQPRTVFTGPDTQYF
V: TRBV6-5; J: TRBJ2-1; size: many; D: NA; DNA: TGTGCCAGCAGTTACTCTGGCAGGGTAGTCAATGAGCAGTTCTTC; CDR3: CASSYSGRVVNEQFF
V: TRBV12-3/TRBV12-4; J: TRBJ2-5; size: NA; D: TRBD1; DNA: TGTGCCAGCGGGGGTCCCGGGACAGGGTCGGAGACCCAGTACTTC; CDR3: CASGGPGTGSETQYF
V: TRBV5-1; J: TRBJ2-3; size: few; D: NA; DNA: TGCGCCAGCAGCTTGGCCCCGACTAGGGGCGGCACAGATACGCAGTATTTT; CDR3: CASSLAPTRGGTDTQYF
V: TRBV2; J: TRBJ1-1; size: NA; D: NA; DNA: TGTGCCAGCATGTATGGAAGGGAGGCCTTCAACACTGAAGCTTTCTTT; CDR3: CASMYGREAFNTEAFF
V: TRBV5-1; J: TRBJ1-1; size: few; D: TRBD1; DNA: TGCGCCAGCAGCTTGGAGGGGGCCTTCGGCACTGAAGCTTTCTTT; CDR3: CASSLEGAFGTEAFF
V: TRBV5-1; J: TRBJ2-7; size: NA; D: NA; DNA: TGCGCCAGCAGTATCAGGCATGGACAATCCTACGAGCAGTACTTC; CDR3: CASSIRHGQSYEQYF
V: TRBV3-1; J: TRBJ1-3; size: few; D: NA; DNA: TGTGCCAGCAGCCGAGACACCGGGCCTCGTTTCGGGTTATATTTT; CDR3: CASSRDTGPRFGLYF
V: TRBV7-2; J: TRBJ2-4; size: NA; D: NA; DNA: TGTGCCAGCAGCTTAGCCCCTCTGGAGGCCAAAAACATTCAGTACTTC; CDR3: CASSLAPLEAKNIQYF
V: TRBV20-1; J: TRBJ2-1; size: few; D: NA; DNA: TGCAGTGCTAGAGTGGGGGGCGCGGTTAACAATGAGCAGTTCTTC; CDR3: CSARVGGAVNNEQFF
V: TRBV12-3/TRBV12-4; J: TRBJ1-4; size: NA; D: NA; DNA: TGTGCCAGCAGGGGACGGGGTCCTGAAAAACTGTTTTTT; CDR3: CASRGRGPEKLFF
V: TRBV15; J: TRBJ1-1; size: NA; D: TRBD1; DNA: TGTGCCATTGCCCGGGACAGGGGTGGCACTGAAGCTTTCTTT; CDR3: CAIARDRGGTEAFF
V: TRBV11-2; J: TRBJ2-7; size: NA; D: NA; DNA: TGTGCCAGCAGCTTTTCCGCGTCGGACGAGCAGTACTTC; CDR3: CASSFSASDEQYF
V: TRBV5-8; J: TRBJ1-3; size: many; D: TRBD1; DNA: TGTGCCAGCAGCTTGGTGGGGACAGGGTCTGGAAACACCATATATTTT; CDR3: CASSLVGTGSGNTIYF
V: TRBV12-3/TRBV12-4; J: TRBJ2-7; size: few; D: NA; DNA: TGTGCCAGCACCCACGGGGACTACGAGCAGTACTTC; CDR3: CASTHGDYEQYF
V: TRBV6-1; J: TRBJ1-2; size: few; D: NA; DNA: TGTGCCAGCAGCGTTAGTCCACACTATGGCTACACCTTC; CDR3: CASSVSPHYGYTF
V: TRBV20-1; J: TRBJ1-3; size: few; D: NA; DNA: TGCAGTGCTAGAGATCTATCCGGGTCCAACACCATATATTTT; CDR3: CSARDLSGSNTIYF
V: TRBV29-1; J: TRBJ1-1; size: few; D: NA; DNA: TGCAGCGCCCAAGTTACGAACACTGAAGCTTTCTTT; CDR3: CSAQVTNTEAFF
V: TRBV12-3/TRBV12-4; J: TRBJ2-7; size: few; D: TRBD1; DNA: TGTGCCAGCAGTGGAAAGACAGGGGGCTCCTACGAGCAGTACTTC; CDR3: CASSGKTGGSYEQYF
V: TRBV12-3/TRBV12-4; J: TRBJ2-1; size: few; D: TRBD2; DNA: TGTGCCAGCAGCCCCAATACTAGCGGGGCTTACAATGAGCAGTTCTTC; CDR3: CASSPNTSGAYNEQFF
V: TRBV28; J: TRBJ1-3; size: few; D: NA; DNA: TGTGCCAGCAGTTTGGCCATTGGAAACACCATATATTTT; CDR3: CASSLAIGNTIYF
V: TRBV4-3; J: TRBJ2-2; size: once; D: TRBD2; DNA: TGCGCCAGCAGCCAAGATCCGGGACTAGAGGTTCACGGGGAGCTGTTTTTT; CDR3: CASSQDPGLEVHGELFF
V: TRBV5-1; J: TRBJ1-1; size: few; D: NA; DNA: TGCGCCAGCAGCTTGTACCTGAACACTGAAGCTTTCTTT; CDR3: CASSLYLNTEAFF
V: TRBV12-3/TRBV12-4; J: TRBJ1-4; size: few; D: TRBD1; DNA: TGTGCCAGCAGTCCCCGGGACAGGGGTGCAACTAATGAAAAACTGTTTTTT; CDR3: CASSPRDRGATNEKLFF
V: TRBV12-3/TRBV12-4; J: TRBJ1-2; size: NA; D: NA; DNA: TGTGCCAGCAGTCATCGAGGGGTTCCCTCTGGGGGCTACACCTTC; CDR3: CASSHRGVPSGGYTF
V: TRBV20-1; J: TRBJ2-5; size: NA; D: TRBD2; DNA: TGCAGTGCTAGAGGAGCGGGGGAGACCCAGTACTTC; CDR3: CSARGAGETQYF
V: TRBV5-5; J: TRBJ2-5; size: NA; D: NA; DNA: TGTGCCAGCAGCTTGCCTTGGGGAAAAGAGACCCAGTACTTC; CDR3: CASSLPWGKETQYF
V: TRBV18; J: TRBJ2-2; size: few; D: NA; DNA: TGTGCCAGCTCACAGTCTGCGTACACCGGGGAGCTGTTTTTT; CDR3: CASSQSAYTGELFF
V: TRBV6-6; J: TRBJ1-4; size: few; D: NA; DNA: TGTGCCAGCAGGGGCAGGGAGGGTGAAAAACTGTTTTTT; CDR3: CASRGREGEKLFF
V: TRBV12-3/TRBV12-4; J: TRBJ2-7; size: few; D: TRBD1; DNA: TGTGCCAGCAGCCGTAGGACAGGGGGCGCGGGCGAGCAGTACTTC; CDR3: CASSRRTGGAGEQYF
V: TRBV2; J: TRBJ2-1; size: many; D: NA; DNA: TGTGCCAGCAGTGAATGGGGGGCCGATCGCAATGAGCAGTTCTTC; CDR3: CASSEWGADRNEQFF
V: TRBV18; J: TRBJ2-1; size: NA; D: NA; DNA: TGTGCCAGCTCACCACGGGACAGCGGGGGCTACAATGAGCAGTTCTTC; CDR3: CASSPRDSGGYNEQFF
V: TRBV20-1; J: TRBJ2-7; size: NA; D: NA; DNA: TGCAGTGCTAGAGATCTCCCCGGAGCCTACGAGCAGTACTTC; CDR3: CSARDLPGAYEQYF
V: TRBV12-3/TRBV12-4; J: TRBJ1-3; size: NA; D: NA; DNA: TGTGCCAGCAGTTGGACCTCTGGAAACACCATATATTTT; CDR3: CASSWTSGNTIYF
V: TRBV12-3/TRBV12-4; J: TRBJ2-7; size: few; D: TRBD1; DNA: TGTGCCAGCAGTTTAGTCCTCGGACAGGTCTACGAGCAGTACTTC; CDR3: CASSLVLGQVYEQYF
V: TRBV28; J: TRBJ1-1; size: NA; D: NA; DNA: TGTGCCAGCATCATCCGGGCGGGTGAAGCTTTCTTT; CDR3: CASIIRAGEAFF
V: TRBV7-9; J: TRBJ2-7; size: NA; D: NA; DNA: TGTGCCAGCAGCCCGACTCCCTTTGGGGGAAGCTCCTACGAGCAGTACTTC; CDR3: CASSPTPFGGSSYEQYF
V: TRBV18; J: TRBJ2-7; size: NA; D: NA; DNA: TGTGCCAGCTCACCACCGGGGAGCGCGGGCGGGTACGAGCAGTACTTC; CDR3: CASSPPGSAGGYEQYF
V: TRBV29-1; J: TRBJ1-1; size: few; D: NA; DNA: TGCAGCGCTGGGTGGGCGGGGAACACTGAAGCTTTCTTT; CDR3: CSAGWAGNTEAFF
V: TRBV27; J: TRBJ2-1; size: NA; D: NA; DNA: TGTGCCAGCAGGCTACAGGTGTCCTACAATGAGCAGTTCTTC; CDR3: CASRLQVSYNEQFF
V: TRBV20-1; J: TRBJ2-5; size: NA; D: NA; DNA: TGCAGTACCCTGGACTTACAAGAGACCCAGTACTTC; CDR3: CSTLDLQETQYF
V: TRBV6-1; J: TRBJ1-1; size: NA; D: NA; DNA: TGTGCCAGCAGTGAATCTAGACAGTTCAACACTGAAGCTTTCTTT; CDR3: CASSESRQFNTEAFF
V: TRBV4-3; J: TRBJ2-2; size: few; D: NA; DNA: TGTGCCAGCAGTCCGGGGGGCTCCAACACCGGGGAGCTGTTTTTT; CDR3: CASSPGGSNTGELFF
V: TRBV29-1; J: TRBJ2-5; size: few; D: TRBD2; DNA: TGCAGCGTTGAAGATAGCGGACTAGCGGGGGGGGAGACCCAGTACTTC; CDR3: CSVEDSGLAGGETQYF
V: TRBV7-2; J: TRBJ1-1; size: NA; D: NA; DNA: TGTGCCAGCAGGGGGGGGCCAGTGAACACTGAAGCTTTCTTT; CDR3: CASRGGPVNTEAFF
V: TRBV7-2; J: TRBJ2-1; size: NA; D: NA; DNA: TGTGCCAGCAGCTTATCGGGGCAGGTAGTCGATGAGCAGTTCTTC; CDR3: CASSLSGQVVDEQFF
V: TRBV5-1; J: TRBJ2-6; size: NA; D: TRBD1; DNA: TGCGCCAGCAGCTTGGATCGGACAGGGATGGGCTCTGGGGCCAACGTCCTGACTTTC; CDR3: CASSLDRTGMGSGANVLTF
V: TRBV12-3/TRBV12-4; J: TRBJ2-3; size: NA; D: NA; DNA: TGTGCCAGCAGTTTAGCCGGACGGACTAGCACAGATACGCAGTATTTT; CDR3: CASSLAGRTSTDTQYF
V: TRBV20-1; J: TRBJ1-4; size: NA; D: TRBD1; DNA: TGCAGTGCTAGAGGGACAGGGAAACCCGAAAAACTGTTTTTT; CDR3: CSARGTGKPEKLFF
V: TRBV14; J: TRBJ2-1; size: NA; D: NA; DNA: TGTGCCAGCAGCCAAGATAGTTGGGAATTTTACAATGAGCAGTTCTTC; CDR3: CASSQDSWEFYNEQFF
V: TRBV29-1; J: TRBJ1-2; size: few; D: NA; DNA: TGCAGCGTTTTGGGACGGATCTATGGCTACACCTTC; CDR3: CSVLGRIYGYTF
V: TRBV6-2/TRBV6-3; J: TRBJ2-1; size: NA; D: TRBD1; DNA: TGTGCCAGCAGTATACAGGGGACCAATGAGCAGTTCTTC; CDR3: CASSIQGTNEQFF
V: TRBV15; J: TRBJ2-1; size: NA; D: TRBD2; DNA: TGTGCCACCAGCAGAGATCCAGCGGGGGAGCAGTTCTTC; CDR3: CATSRDPAGEQFF
V: TRBV25-1; J: TRBJ2-1; size: many; D: NA; DNA: TGTGCCAGCAGTGAATCGGGGGGCCCCTACAATGAGCAGTTCTTC; CDR3: CASSESGGPYNEQFF
V: TRBV4-1; J: TRBJ2-2; size: NA; D: NA; DNA: TGCGCCAGCAGCCAACCTCTTAGACGTACCGGGGAGCTGTTTTTT; CDR3: CASSQPLRRTGELFF
V: TRBV12-3/TRBV12-4; J: TRBJ2-3; size: NA; D: NA; DNA: TGTGCCAGCAGTTTAAGACCCTCGCCCGGGGGTACGCAGTATTTT; CDR3: CASSLRPSPGGTQYF
V: TRBV5-1; J: TRBJ2-1; size: NA; D: NA; DNA: TGCGCCAGCAGCTGGGGCCGGGGGCGGAGCTACAATGAGCAGTTCTTC; CDR3: CASSWGRGRSYNEQFF
V: TRBV15; J: TRBJ2-7; size: NA; D: NA; DNA: TGTGCCACCAGCAGGACGGGACGGACGATAGACTCCTACGAGCAGTACTTC; CDR3: CATSRTGRTIDSYEQYF